The clone carrying this T cell receptor beta chain was recorded many times. The antigen remains unidentified. TCRdb re-called the 5' RACE reads with MiXCR, one entry per CDR3 protein. Of 300,000 to 400,000 distinct CDR3 sequences detected, more than 15% appear once; the ten largest clones hold 20% to 25%. This record comes from a study of T-cell memory formation after mild COVID-19. Regarding the study as a whole: Certain responding clones were present in pre-infection memory, suggesting participation of cross-reactive memory.

V was trimmed by 3 bases and J by 7 bases, leaving 10 bases between them. This CDR3 contains 13 residues. The origin of this receptor is a man aged 18 to 30 who had mild COVID-19 (a few samples of this study predate the infection). Cell type and time point are not known. The V call is TRBV23-1, the J call TRBJ2-1; D perhaps matches TRBD1 (5 bases). TRBV23-1 is an ORF for which the function is uncertain. Sequenced sample: PBMCs or a T cell subset sorted from them (not recorded which). The chain's CDR3 is CASSHSPGNEQFF. The CDR3 nucleotides read TGCGCCAGCAGTCATAGCCCAGGGAATGAGCAGTTCTTC.